This T cell receptor beta chain was captured in a study of T cells in narcolepsy. Study findings and constraints: Blood of same and different patients, but not healthy controls, reportedly held recurring autoreactive clonotypes.

With respect to this clone: The antigen is unknown.

Assay used: immunoSEQ multiplex PCR; TCRdb lists only in-frame clones, some missing. Of approximately 31,000 clones in the sample, around 80% were seen once. Material for sequencing was CD45RA- memory CD4+ T cells from PBMCs. The TCR sequence derives from a human donor with narcolepsy.

The CDR3 DNA is TGTGCCAGCAGTTACCGTACCCCTCGAAGCAATCAGCCCCAGCATTTT. Its translation is CASSYRTPRSNQPQHF. V is TRBV6-5 and J is TRBJ1-5; D gene ambiguous. This CDR3 is built from 16 residues. Trimming left V 2 bases short and J 1 base short, with 12 bases between. Germline loops: CDR1 MNHEY, CDR2 SVGAGI.